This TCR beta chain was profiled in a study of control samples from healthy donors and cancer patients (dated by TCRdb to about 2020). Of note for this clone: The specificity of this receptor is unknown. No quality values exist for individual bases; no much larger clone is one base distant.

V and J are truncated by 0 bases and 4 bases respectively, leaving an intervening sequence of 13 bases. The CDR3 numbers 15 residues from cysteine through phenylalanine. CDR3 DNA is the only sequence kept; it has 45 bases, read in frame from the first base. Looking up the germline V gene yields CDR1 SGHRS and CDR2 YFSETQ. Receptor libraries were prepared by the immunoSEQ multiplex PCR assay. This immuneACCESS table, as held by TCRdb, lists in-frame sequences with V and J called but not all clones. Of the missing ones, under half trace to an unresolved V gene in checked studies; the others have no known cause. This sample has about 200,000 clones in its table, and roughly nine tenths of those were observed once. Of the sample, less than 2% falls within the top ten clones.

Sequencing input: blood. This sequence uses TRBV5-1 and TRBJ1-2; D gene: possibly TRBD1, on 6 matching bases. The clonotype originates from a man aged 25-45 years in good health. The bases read TGCGCCAGCAGCTTGGTCGGGGGGCCGCCCTATGGCTACACCTTC. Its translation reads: CASSLVGGPPYGYTF.